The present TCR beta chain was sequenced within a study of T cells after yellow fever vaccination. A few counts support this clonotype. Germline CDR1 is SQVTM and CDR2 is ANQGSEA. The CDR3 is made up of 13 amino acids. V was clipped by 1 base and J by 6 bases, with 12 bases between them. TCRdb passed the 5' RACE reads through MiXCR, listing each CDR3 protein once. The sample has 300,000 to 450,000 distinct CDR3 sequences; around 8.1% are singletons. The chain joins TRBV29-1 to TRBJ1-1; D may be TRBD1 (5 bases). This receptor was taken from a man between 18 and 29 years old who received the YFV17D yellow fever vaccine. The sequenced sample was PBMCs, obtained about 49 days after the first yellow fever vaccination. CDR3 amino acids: CSVEGGGTPEAFF. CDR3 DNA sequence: TGCAGCGTTGAAGGGGGAGGGACCCCTGAAGCTTTCTTT.